This T cell receptor (beta chain) is from a study of blood T cell repertoires in COVID-19. Study-level background: PBMCs, B-cell-depleted T cells, or T cells were the source of the cDNA or gDNA that made up the material.

The CDR3 contains 14 residues. Per germline, CDR1 LGHDT and CDR2 YNNKEL (reference sequence). The ends were cut back, 0 bases at V and 6 bases at J, with 10 bases in the middle. Per the original data handling: Reference gene primers were amplified, and this amplification served to estimate nucleated cell counts. Using immunoSEQ multiplex PCR, the repertoire was profiled, and TCRdb retains in-frame clones only, with some absent. D and trimming come from the DNA, and the V and J calls and clone size come from that table. The table shows roughly 250,000 clones, with 75% to 85% occurring only once. The chain combines TRBV3-1 (or the pseudogene TRBV3-2) with TRBJ2-3, with D tentatively TRBD1 (5 bases). The sequenced sample consisted of peripheral blood. The sequence was collected from a woman aged 45-65 years with acute or convalescent COVID-19. The CDR3, as DNA: TGTGCCAGCAGCCAAGAGCAGGGAATCGATACGCAGTATTTT. Its protein product is CASSQEQGIDTQYF.